The entry below gives a single T cell receptor (beta chain) sequence along with its context. Antigen unknown. These data are taken from a study of CXCR3-negative and CXCR3-positive naive CD8 T cells. Each TRB cDNA library was prepared by 5' RACE (with UMI labels). TCRdb re-called the 5' RACE reads and shows each CDR3 protein once, DNA omitted. This table lists roughly 140,000 distinct CDR3 sequences. This CDR3 region has 13 residues. Per the germline V gene, CDR1 is SGHAT and CDR2 is FQNNGV. The study, taken as a whole, reports: CXCR3-positive naive cells had more hydrophobic TRB CDR3s than CXCR3-negative naive cells.

The receptor was derived from a human donor in good health. Some clones in this sample may be carry-over from other donors' samples. V gene TRBV11-2 combines with J gene TRBJ2-2. The sequencing sample was made of naive CXCR3+ CD8+ T cells from blood. The subset is: CD45RO-CCR7+CD27+CD95- naive CD8+ T cells expressing CXCR3 (TNR3+). CDR3 residues: CASSLDSSGELFF.